The rows below give T cell receptor beta chains drawn from one sample of a study of blood T cell repertoires in COVID-19. Libraries were prepared by immunoSEQ multiplex PCR; TCRdb keeps only in-frame clonotypes and omits some of them. The table shows about 74,000 clones, with approximately 90% occurring only once. Specimen: peripheral blood. These receptors all stem from a woman aged 55-75 years with active COVID-19. Both conserved end residues are part of each CDR3. A D gene is named only where the DNA matches it firmly. A clone size is listed for some rows: how often the clone was seen (once, few, many), or a class if it is expanded.

clone_size: .; v_call: TRBV15; j_call: TRBJ2-2; d_call: TRBD2; cdr3_nt: TGTGCCACCGGATCCGCGGACAGAATTATAGCGGGAGTTGATCCCGGGGAGCTGTTTTTT; cdr3_aa: CATGSADRIIAGVDPGELFF
clone_size: .; v_call: TRBV5-1; j_call: TRBJ1-1; d_call: TRBD1; cdr3_nt: TGCGCCAGCAGCTTGGGGGACAGGCTGAACACTGAAGCTTTCTTT; cdr3_aa: CASSLGDRLNTEAFF
clone_size: .; v_call: TRBV6-6; j_call: TRBJ2-7; d_call: TRBD2; cdr3_nt: TGTGCCAGCACCTTGGGGGGGGGTAAGATATACGAGCAGTACTTC; cdr3_aa: CASTLGGGKIYEQYF
clone_size: .; v_call: TRBV19; j_call: TRBJ2-2; d_call: TRBD1; cdr3_nt: TGTGCCAGCCAGGACAGGCCTACCGGGGAGCTGTTTTTT; cdr3_aa: CASQDRPTGELFF
clone_size: once; v_call: TRBV28; j_call: TRBJ2-7; d_call: TRBD1; cdr3_nt: TGTGCCAGCAAGACAGGGGGTTCCTACGAGCAGTACTTC; cdr3_aa: CASKTGGSYEQYF
clone_size: .; v_call: TRBV28; j_call: TRBJ1-2; d_call: .; cdr3_nt: TGTGCCAGCAGTCTACGGCTAGGCCTAGCAAACTATGGCTACACCTTC; cdr3_aa: CASSLRLGLANYGYTF
clone_size: .; v_call: TRBV2; j_call: TRBJ1-1; d_call: .; cdr3_nt: TGTGCCAGCAGTGAAGGGGCAGGGGTACTGAACACTGAAGCTTTCTTT; cdr3_aa: CASSEGAGVLNTEAFF
clone_size: .; v_call: TRBV9; j_call: TRBJ2-5; d_call: TRBD2; cdr3_nt: TGTGCCAGCAGCACGGGACTAGCGGGAGGGCCGAGTGAGACCCAGTACTTC; cdr3_aa: CASSTGLAGGPSETQYF
clone_size: .; v_call: TRBV7-9; j_call: TRBJ2-3; d_call: .; cdr3_nt: TGTGCCAGCAGCTCCTTTAGGGCGGGGCTCACAGATACGCAGTATTTT; cdr3_aa: CASSSFRAGLTDTQYF
clone_size: .; v_call: TRBV5-4; j_call: TRBJ1-6; d_call: TRBD1; cdr3_nt: TGTGCCAGCAGTGACAGGGCTAATCGGAGCCCCCTCCACTTT; cdr3_aa: CASSDRANRSPLHF
clone_size: .; v_call: TRBV2; j_call: TRBJ2-1; d_call: .; cdr3_nt: TGTGCCAGCAGTGTCAGAACAGGGCTGGATGAGCAGTTCTTC; cdr3_aa: CASSVRTGLDEQFF
clone_size: few; v_call: TRBV5-6; j_call: TRBJ1-5; d_call: TRBD1; cdr3_nt: TGTGCCAGCAGCTACGGGACAGGTAATCAGCCCCAGCATTTT; cdr3_aa: CASSYGTGNQPQHF
clone_size: .; v_call: TRBV30; j_call: TRBJ2-3; d_call: .; cdr3_nt: TGTGCCTGGGATAGTGGTCGGGATACGCAGTATTTT; cdr3_aa: CAWDSGRDTQYF
clone_size: .; v_call: TRBV28; j_call: TRBJ1-4; d_call: .; cdr3_nt: TGTGCCAGCATTCCGGTTGGTTCTAATGAAAAACTGTTTTTT; cdr3_aa: CASIPVGSNEKLFF
clone_size: .; v_call: TRBV5-1; j_call: TRBJ2-7; d_call: TRBD2; cdr3_nt: TGCGCCAGCAGCCCGACTAGCGGGAGAGTATACGAGCAGTACTTC; cdr3_aa: CASSPTSGRVYEQYF
clone_size: .; v_call: TRBV28; j_call: TRBJ1-4; d_call: TRBD1; cdr3_nt: TGTGCCAGCAGTCCAGGGGGGAGGGAAAAACTGTTTTTT; cdr3_aa: CASSPGGREKLFF
clone_size: .; v_call: TRBV5-1; j_call: TRBJ2-7; d_call: TRBD1; cdr3_nt: TGCGCCAGCAGTTCATTTTCCGGGACAGGGGGCATCTACGAGCAGTACTTC; cdr3_aa: CASSSFSGTGGIYEQYF
clone_size: .; v_call: TRBV28; j_call: TRBJ2-1; d_call: .; cdr3_nt: TGTGCCAGCGCCCACGGGAATTCCTACAATGAGCAGTTCTTC; cdr3_aa: CASAHGNSYNEQFF
clone_size: .; v_call: TRBV4-1; j_call: TRBJ2-2; d_call: TRBD2; cdr3_nt: TGCGCCAGCAGCCAAGATCCAGCAGGCTTGAGCGGGAGGAGGAAGGGGGAGCTGTTTTTT; cdr3_aa: CASSQDPAGLSGRRKGELFF
clone_size: .; v_call: TRBV7-9; j_call: TRBJ1-4; d_call: .; cdr3_nt: TGTGCCAGCAGCTTTAATCATGAAAAACTGTTTTTT; cdr3_aa: CASSFNHEKLFF
clone_size: once; v_call: TRBV28; j_call: TRBJ2-5; d_call: TRBD1; cdr3_nt: TGTGCCAGCAGTTCCGGGACAGGGGGGAGGTACCAAGAGACCCAGTACTTC; cdr3_aa: CASSSGTGGRYQETQYF
clone_size: .; v_call: TRBV4-1; j_call: TRBJ1-5; d_call: .; cdr3_nt: TGCGCCAGCAGCCATACAGGGCGCAATCAGCCCCAGCATTTT; cdr3_aa: CASSHTGRNQPQHF
clone_size: .; v_call: TRBV7-2; j_call: TRBJ2-1; d_call: TRBD1; cdr3_nt: TGTGCCAGCAGCTTAGTGGGACAGACCTACAATGAGCAGTTCTTC; cdr3_aa: CASSLVGQTYNEQFF
clone_size: .; v_call: TRBV19; j_call: TRBJ2-3; d_call: TRBD1; cdr3_nt: TGTGCCAGTAGTATAGACAGGACAGGGGAACCTACAGATACGCAGTATTTT; cdr3_aa: CASSIDRTGEPTDTQYF
clone_size: .; v_call: TRBV7-8; j_call: TRBJ1-1; d_call: .; cdr3_nt: TGTGCCAGCAGCCTGGCGGGGGCGCAGACTGAAGCTTTCTTT; cdr3_aa: CASSLAGAQTEAFF
clone_size: .; v_call: TRBV4-1; j_call: TRBJ1-5; d_call: .; cdr3_nt: TGCGCCAGCAGCCAGGACGAGGGAAGGCCCCAGCATTTT; cdr3_aa: CASSQDEGRPQHF
clone_size: .; v_call: TRBV29-1; j_call: TRBJ1-2; d_call: .; cdr3_nt: TGCAGCGTAGGACAGAACACTAACTATGGCTACACCTTC; cdr3_aa: CSVGQNTNYGYTF
clone_size: .; v_call: TRBV2; j_call: TRBJ1-5; d_call: .; cdr3_nt: TGTGCCAGCAGTGTGACACCCCGGGGAAACCAGCCCCAGCATTTT; cdr3_aa: CASSVTPRGNQPQHF
clone_size: .; v_call: TRBV10-3; j_call: TRBJ2-1; d_call: TRBD2; cdr3_nt: TGTGCCATCAGGGAGACTAGCGGGAGGGCCCTATCTTATGAGCAGTTCTTC; cdr3_aa: CAIRETSGRALSYEQFF
clone_size: .; v_call: TRBV3-1/TRBV3-2; j_call: TRBJ1-1; d_call: TRBD1; cdr3_nt: TGTGCCAGCAGCCAAGACGGGCGGGACAGGGTGGACACTGAAGCTTTCTTT; cdr3_aa: CASSQDGRDRVDTEAFF
clone_size: .; v_call: TRBV18; j_call: TRBJ1-3; d_call: .; cdr3_nt: TGTGCCAGCTCACCGGACCAGGGGTCGAGAAACACCATATATTTT; cdr3_aa: CASSPDQGSRNTIYF
clone_size: .; v_call: TRBV5-1; j_call: TRBJ2-5; d_call: .; cdr3_nt: TGCGCCAGCAGCTGGAGTCCCAGAAGAGACGAGACCCAGTACTTC; cdr3_aa: CASSWSPRRDETQYF
clone_size: .; v_call: TRBV4-1; j_call: TRBJ2-6; d_call: TRBD1; cdr3_nt: TGCGCCAGCAGCTACAGGGGGATCTCTGGGGCCAACGTCCTGACTTTC; cdr3_aa: CASSYRGISGANVLTF
clone_size: .; v_call: TRBV28; j_call: TRBJ2-2; d_call: .; cdr3_nt: TGTGCCAGCAGTTTGACACACACCGGGGAGCTGTTTTTT; cdr3_aa: CASSLTHTGELFF
clone_size: .; v_call: TRBV28; j_call: TRBJ1-2; d_call: .; cdr3_nt: TGTGCCAGCAATCTACAGGGAGAGGTGGGCGGCTACACCTTC; cdr3_aa: CASNLQGEVGGYTF
clone_size: .; v_call: TRBV18; j_call: TRBJ1-1; d_call: .; cdr3_nt: TGTGCCAGCTCACCTCTTCTTAACCGGGACACCACTGAAGCTTTCTTT; cdr3_aa: CASSPLLNRDTTEAFF
clone_size: once; v_call: TRBV6-5; j_call: TRBJ1-2; d_call: .; cdr3_nt: TGTGCCAGCGTGTTCCAGACTCACTATGGCTACACCTTC; cdr3_aa: CASVFQTHYGYTF
clone_size: once; v_call: TRBV19; j_call: TRBJ2-1; d_call: .; cdr3_nt: TGTGCCAGTATACAGGGAGCGGGGAAATACAATGAGCAGTTCTTC; cdr3_aa: CASIQGAGKYNEQFF
clone_size: few; v_call: TRBV28; j_call: TRBJ2-1; d_call: .; cdr3_nt: TGTGCCAGCACCCAATGGACTGGGACCTACAATGAGCAGTTCTTC; cdr3_aa: CASTQWTGTYNEQFF
clone_size: .; v_call: TRBV5-8; j_call: TRBJ1-2; d_call: .; cdr3_nt: TGTGCCAGCAGCCCCAAGGACGGGGGGAATGGCTACACCTTC; cdr3_aa: CASSPKDGGNGYTF
clone_size: .; v_call: TRBV28; j_call: TRBJ2-3; d_call: TRBD1; cdr3_nt: TGTGCCAGCAGTTCACCGGGACAGGGAAAGGATACGCAGTATTTT; cdr3_aa: CASSSPGQGKDTQYF
clone_size: once; v_call: TRBV5-1; j_call: TRBJ1-2; d_call: .; cdr3_nt: TGCGCCAGCAGCTTGGACGGACAGCCACACTATGGCTACACCTTC; cdr3_aa: CASSLDGQPHYGYTF
clone_size: .; v_call: TRBV7-6; j_call: TRBJ2-1; d_call: .; cdr3_nt: TGTGCCAGCAGCGATGGGGGGGCCTTGTACAATGAGCAGTTCTTC; cdr3_aa: CASSDGGALYNEQFF
clone_size: .; v_call: TRBV27; j_call: TRBJ2-7; d_call: .; cdr3_nt: TGTGCCAGCAGATCCATCGGGGCTGCCGGGGGCGAGCAGTACTTC; cdr3_aa: CASRSIGAAGGEQYF